These T cell receptor beta chains were read from a single sample in a study of T-cell reconstitution after alpha-beta-depleted transplantation in children. Via MiXCR, TCRdb re-called the PCR reads, giving one row per CDR3 protein. Of about 610,000 distinct CDR3 sequences detected, about 11% appear once; the ten largest clones hold roughly 4%. The sequencing used PBMCs from the stem cell graft donor, collected from the stem cell graft. These receptors were collected from a human donor who donated a stem cell graft to a child with acute myeloid leukemia. Each CDR3 is given with its conserved first and last residue. The D gene is left open where the match is weak.

CDR3 protein | V gene | D gene | J gene
CASSSGGGRLATNEQFF | TRBV6-2/TRBV6-3 | TRBD2 | TRBJ2-1
CASSFLDLDEQYF | TRBV27 | NA | TRBJ2-7
CSVDPVGTSGRDEQFF | TRBV29-1 | TRBD2 | TRBJ2-1
CASRRAGTSGDNEQFF | TRBV9 | TRBD2 | TRBJ2-1
CASSEQQNTGELFF | TRBV6-4 | NA | TRBJ2-2
CASNRDVIYEQYF | TRBV2 | NA | TRBJ2-7
CASSLEGGYNEQFF | TRBV2 | NA | TRBJ2-1
CASSQEGQGDIQYF | TRBV4-2 | TRBD1 | TRBJ2-4
CASSMGGGTYEQYF | TRBV7-9 | TRBD2 | TRBJ2-7
CASSQGTSGSLEQYF | TRBV3-1 | TRBD2 | TRBJ2-7
CSARDPAPTGGTGELFF | TRBV20-1 | TRBD1 | TRBJ2-2
CATSRDSRTGGYEQYF | TRBV15 | TRBD1 | TRBJ2-7
CSATTSGSVTYEQYF | TRBV20-1 | TRBD2 | TRBJ2-7
CATSRTGQGYETQYF | TRBV15 | TRBD1 | TRBJ2-5
CASSQRSGRKTQYF | TRBV3-1 | TRBD2 | TRBJ2-5
CSAVSRRDTQYF | TRBV20-1 | NA | TRBJ2-3
CASSSSGRRDEQFF | TRBV28 | TRBD2 | TRBJ2-1
CASTRDSTYNEQFF | TRBV27 | TRBD1 | TRBJ2-1